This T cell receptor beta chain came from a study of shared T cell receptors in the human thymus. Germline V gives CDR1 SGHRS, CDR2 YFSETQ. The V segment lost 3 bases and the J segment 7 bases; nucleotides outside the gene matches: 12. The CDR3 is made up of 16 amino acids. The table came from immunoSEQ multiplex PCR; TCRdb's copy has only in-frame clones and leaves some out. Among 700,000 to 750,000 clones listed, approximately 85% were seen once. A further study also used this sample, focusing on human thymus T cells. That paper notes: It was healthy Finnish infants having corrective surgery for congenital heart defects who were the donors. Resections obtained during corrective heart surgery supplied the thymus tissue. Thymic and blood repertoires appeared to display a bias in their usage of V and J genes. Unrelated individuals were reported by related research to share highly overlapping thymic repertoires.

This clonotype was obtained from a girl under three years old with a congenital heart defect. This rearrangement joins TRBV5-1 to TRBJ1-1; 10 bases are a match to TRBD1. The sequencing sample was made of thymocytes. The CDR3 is CASSSWDRDRGLEAFF. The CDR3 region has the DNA TGCGCCAGCAGCTCCTGGGACCGGGACAGGGGCCTTGAAGCTTTCTTT.